Each of the 4 T cell receptor beta chains below was sequenced from the same sample in a study of regulatory T cells in long-lasting Graves disease. Noted time point: newly diagnosed GD, antithyroid drugs for less than 3 months. Isolated PBMC RNA provided the starting material for the TCR library. For TCR beta, libraries came from iRepertoire HTBI primers and Arm-PCR of CDR3 regions. Each CDR3 protein is one row after TCRdb ran MiXCR on the multiplex PCR reads. The data show about 530,000 distinct CDR3 sequences, with about 16% seen just once and approximately 25% held by the top ten. These data also featured in a second study, about T cells in Graves' hyperthyroidism and ophthalmopathy.

Specimen: peripheral blood mononuclear cells (PBMCs), collected at new diagnosis, from a patient treated with antithyroid drugs. Source of these receptors: a middle-aged woman with Graves disease.

Ten or more counts support this clonotype. V gene TRBV2 combines with J gene TRBJ1-5; TRBD1 is a possible D gene (5 bases). Germline V gene data show CDR1 as SNHLY and CDR2 as FYNNEI. The CDR3 is made up of 14 amino acids. V lost 8 bases to trimming and J lost 5 bases, with 16 bases between them. The CDR3: CASSETQGYQPQHF. The CDR3 DNA reads TGTGCCAGCTCAGAGACCCAGGGTTATCAGCCCCAGCATTTT.

J is TRBJ2-7 and V is TRBV19, with a tentative D call TRBD1 (6 bases). Germline lookup yields CDR1 LNHDA and CDR2 SQIVND (reference sequence). Trimming removed 6 bases from V and 0 bases from J, with 9 bases in between. This CDR3 region has 13 residues. The CDR3 loop is CASRGDISYEQYF. The CDR3 nucleotides read TGTGCCAGTAGAGGGGACATCTCCTACGAGCAGTACTTC. The full variable domain, its missing parts supplied by reference TRBV19 and TRBJ2-7, is DGGITQSPKYLFRKEGQNVTLSCEQNLNHDAMYWYRQDPGQGLRLIYYSQIVNDFQKGDIAEGYSVSREKKESFPLTVTSAQKNPTAFYLCASRGDISYEQYFGPGTRLTVT.

This clonotype showed up just a few times. V gene TRBV7-8 combines with J gene TRBJ2-7; D remains unclear. The CDR3 has 16 amino acids. The V and J ends lost 5 bases and 0 bases respectively, with 17 bases between them. Germline V CDR1 and CDR2: SGHVS, FQNEAQ. CDR3 nucleotides: TGTGCCAGCAGCCCCCGCCCGGCCCCAAGCTCCTACGAGCAGTACTTC. Residues: CASSPRPAPSSYEQYF.

Concerning this clonotype itself: A read error is possible here, since a much larger clone lies one base away. This chain uses TRBV3-1 with TRBJ1-6; D is unresolved. Germline CDR1 is LGHDT and CDR2 is YNNKEL (reference sequence). The CDR3 spans 15 residues. Trimming left V 1 base short and J 11 bases short, with 15 bases between. The CDR3 region has the DNA TGTGCCAGCAGCCAAGCCCCAGGTTCAGGTCCACCCCTCCACTTT. It specifies CASSQAPGSGPPLHF. The complete variable domain, with remaining parts taken from reference TRBV3-1 and TRBJ1-6, reads DTAVSQTPKYLVTQMGNDKSIKCEQNLGHDTMYWYKQDSKKFLKIMFSYNNKELIINETVPNRFSPKSPDKAHLNLHINSLELGDSAVYFCASSQAPGSGPPLHFGNGTRLTVT.